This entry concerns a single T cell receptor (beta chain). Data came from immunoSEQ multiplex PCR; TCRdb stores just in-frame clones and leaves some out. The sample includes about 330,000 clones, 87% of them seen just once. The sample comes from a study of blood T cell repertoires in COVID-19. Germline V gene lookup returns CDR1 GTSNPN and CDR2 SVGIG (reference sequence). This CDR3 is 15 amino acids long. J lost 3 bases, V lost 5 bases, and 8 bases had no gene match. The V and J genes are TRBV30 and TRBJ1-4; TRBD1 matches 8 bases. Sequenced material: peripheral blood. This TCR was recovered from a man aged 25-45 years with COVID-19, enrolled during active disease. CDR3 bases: TGTGCCTGGGACAGACAGGGGCAGGCTAATGAAAAACTGTTTTTT. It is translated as CAWDRQGQANEKLFF.